These T cell receptor beta chains were read from a single sample in a study of technical replicates of blood from several donors. The data were produced by immunoSEQ multiplex PCR, yet TCRdb's version contains in-frame clones alone and is incomplete. This sample has about 94,000 clones; 95% occur once, and the top ten carry around 0.21%. The sequencing input was T cells isolated from PBMCs. The source is a human donor in good health. The CDR3 runs from the conserved cysteine through the conserved F or W. A D gene is named only where the DNA matches it firmly. Some rows mark clone size as missing; the rest say once, few, many or name a class of expanded clone.

D gene	V gene	J gene	clone size	CDR3 protein	CDR3 DNA
.	TRBV29-1	TRBJ1-2	.	CSVKGFSEGYTF	TGCAGCGTTAAAGGGTTCTCGGAGGGCTACACCTTC
TRBD1	TRBV11-3	TRBJ2-7	.	CASSLEKTGGSYEQYF	TGTGCCAGCAGCTTAGAGAAGACAGGGGGGTCCTACGAGCAGTACTTC
.	TRBV19	TRBJ1-5	once	CASKGRQNQPQHF	TGTGCCAGTAAAGGCAGACAAAATCAGCCCCAGCATTTT
.	TRBV15	TRBJ2-5	.	CATSRVEEEETQYF	TGTGCCACCAGCAGAGTAGAGGAGGAAGAGACCCAGTACTTC
.	TRBV2	TRBJ1-5	.	CASSEQGPYQPQHF	TGTGCCAGCAGTGAACAGGGGCCCTATCAGCCCCAGCATTTT
TRBD2	TRBV30	TRBJ2-5	.	CAWSAERGAGTQYF	TGTGCCTGGAGCGCGGAGCGGGGCGCAGGGACCCAGTACTTC
.	TRBV4-1	TRBJ2-7	.	CASSHRGGTSDEQYF	TGCGCCAGCAGCCACCGTGGGGGGACCAGCGACGAGCAGTACTTC
.	TRBV4-1	TRBJ2-3	.	CASSQDSGGGYTQYF	TGCGCCAGCAGCCAAGACTCCGGTGGGGGGTATACGCAGTATTTT
TRBD2	TRBV7-2	TRBJ2-7	.	CASSPRTREYEQYF	TGTGCCAGCAGCCCACGGACTAGGGAGTACGAGCAGTACTTC
.	TRBV30	TRBJ2-2	.	CAWRRLGYGGELFF	TGTGCCTGGAGGAGACTAGGATATGGCGGGGAGCTGTTTTTT
.	TRBV5-6	TRBJ2-7	once	CASSSLYEQYF	TGTGCCAGCAGCTCTCTCTACGAGCAGTACTTC
.	TRBV9	TRBJ2-5	.	CASSVVGADQETQYF	TGTGCCAGCAGCGTAGTGGGGGCTGACCAAGAGACCCAGTACTTC
TRBD2	TRBV5-1	TRBJ2-3	.	CASSFLGRALDTQYF	TGCGCCAGCAGCTTCCTCGGGAGGGCTTTAGATACGCAGTATTTT
TRBD2	TRBV7-9	TRBJ2-4	.	CASSRTAGGPGYIQYF	TGTGCCAGCAGTCGTACGGCGGGAGGGCCAGGATACATTCAGTACTTC
.	TRBV5-6	TRBJ2-3	.	CASSQGSSTDTQYF	TGTGCCAGCAGCCAGGGGTCTAGCACAGATACGCAGTATTTT
TRBD1	TRBV5-1	TRBJ2-7	.	CASSLAGQGTHEQYF	TGCGCCAGCAGCTTGGCGGGACAGGGTACCCACGAGCAGTACTTC
TRBD1	TRBV7-2	TRBJ1-3	.	CASSPRDRGRNTIYF	TGTGCCAGCAGCCCCCGGGACAGGGGACGAAACACCATATATTTT
TRBD1	TRBV6-6	TRBJ2-5	.	CASSSPGTGKETQYF	TGTGCCAGCAGTTCTCCCGGGACAGGGAAAGAGACCCAGTACTTC
TRBD2	TRBV7-8	TRBJ2-1	.	CASSPGLVGEQFF	TGTGCCAGCAGCCCGGGACTAGTCGGTGAGCAGTTCTTC
.	TRBV11-2	TRBJ2-7	.	CASSFLRLTYEQYF	TGTGCCAGCAGCTTTTTAAGACTTACCTACGAGCAGTACTTC
.	TRBV15	TRBJ1-1	few	CATSRDRLMATRNTEAFF	TGTGCCACCAGCAGAGATCGTTTAATGGCAACACGGAACACTGAAGCTTTCTTT
TRBD1	TRBV29-1	TRBJ2-6	once	CSAGTGGGGGANVLTF	TGCAGCGCTGGGACAGGGGGAGGTGGGGGGGCCAACGTCCTGACTTTC
TRBD2	TRBV5-1	TRBJ2-3	.	CASSLAAKAGLAGGSESTDTQYF	TGCGCCAGCAGCTTGGCGGCAAAAGCGGGACTAGCGGGAGGGTCTGAGTCCACAGATACGCAGTATTTT
.	TRBV5-1	TRBJ2-3	.	CASSLWTNTDTQYF	TGCGCCAGCAGCTTGTGGACAAACACAGATACGCAGTATTTT